A single sample gave rise to the 23 T cell receptor beta chains below, sequenced in a study of CD8 T cells in Susac syndrome. Random hexamers were used to reverse transcribe the RNA input (about 0.5 to 1 ug). In TCRdb, the immunoSEQ multiplex PCR reads were re-called with MiXCR into one record per CDR3 protein. The data show about 150,000 distinct CDR3 sequences, 94% seen once. The sequencing sample was made of CD8+ T cells from PBMCs. All receptors come from a human donor with multiple sclerosis.

V usage is TRBV6-1 and J usage is TRBJ1-6, with D unresolved. From germline, CDR1 is MNHNS and CDR2 SASEGT. The V end lost 3 bases, the J end lost 7 bases, and 16 bases lay between the germline ends. This CDR3 is 16 amino acids long. CDR3 in DNA: TGTGCCAGCAGTGAGGATGGGCCAATCGGAAATTCACCCCTCCACTTT. It is translated as CASSEDGPIGNSPLHF.

The chain joins TRBV6-5 to TRBJ1-6; tentatively, D is TRBD1 (5 bases). CDR1 and CDR2 (germline): MNHEY, SVGAGI. The V end lost 10 bases, the J end lost 10 bases, and 17 bases lay between the germline ends. This CDR3 is built from 13 residues. This CDR3 reads CAIGEGMRSPLHF. CDR3 sequence (DNA): TGTGCCATAGGGGAGGGGATGCGCTCACCCCTCCACTTT.

This rearrangement joins TRBV14 to TRBJ1-2; 7 bases map to TRBD1. Trimming took 4 bases from V and 5 from J; bases not matched to a gene: 10. Germline loops: CDR1 SGHDN, CDR2 FVKESK. The CDR3 length is 15 residues. This CDR3 reads CASSRTDRWAYGYTF. As DNA, the CDR3 is TGTGCCAGCAGCCGGACGGACAGGTGGGCTTATGGCTACACCTTC.

V gene TRBV7-9 combines with J gene TRBJ1-2; 9 nucleotides line up with TRBD1. After removal of 5 bases from V and 2 bases from J, the junction contained 6 bases not matched to a gene. Per germline, CDR1 SEHNR and CDR2 FQNEAQ (reference sequence). The CDR3 sequence is 15 residues long. DNA for the CDR3: TGTGCCAGCAGCCCAGAGACAGGGGGGAACTATGGCTACACCTTC. It yields the protein CASSPETGGNYGYTF.

This sequence joins TRBV14 and TRBJ2-6, with D possibly matching TRBD2 (6 bases). The germline V gene has CDR1 SGHDN and CDR2 FVKESK. This CDR3 comprises 21 residues. The V end was cut by 5 bases, the J end by 0 bases, with 26 bases between. The CDR3 sequence: CASSYQDRTGLPLSGANVLTF. The CDR3 DNA follows: TGTGCCAGCAGCTACCAAGATAGAACAGGACTACCACTCTCTGGGGCCAACGTCCTGACTTTC.

The V and J genes are TRBV20-1 and TRBJ2-4; 7 nucleotides agree with TRBD2. Trimming took 5 bases from V and 0 from J; bases not matched to a gene: 7. This CDR3 comprises 15 residues. The germline V gene has CDR1 DFQATT and CDR2 SNEGSKA (reference sequence). The CDR3 region has the DNA TGCAGTGCTGGAGGGCTAGCGGTAGCCAAAAACATTCAGTACTTC. It is translated as CSAGGLAVAKNIQYF.

The chain carries TRBV29-1 and TRBJ1-2; D call uncertain. CDR3 length: 10 amino acids. Germline-derived CDR1 and CDR2 are SQVTM and ANQGSEA. Trimming cost V 8 bases and J 1 base, with 5 bases left between them. The CDR3 loop is CSFLNYGYTF. The CDR3 nucleotides read TGCAGCTTTCTTAACTATGGCTACACCTTC.

The V and J genes are TRBV20-1 and TRBJ2-7; 7 nucleotides match TRBD2. The CDR3 contains 14 residues. V shed 3 bases, J shed 3 bases, and the junction held 8 bases outside the gene matches. Germline loops: CDR1 DFQATT, CDR2 SNEGSKA (reference sequence). CDR3 sequence (DNA): TGCAGTGCTAGCGGGGGGACCTTATTCTACGAGCAGTACTTC. It specifies CSASGGTLFYEQYF.

The V gene is TRBV7-9, the J gene TRBJ2-7; D is uncertain. V lost 5 bases, J lost 6 bases, and 11 bases lay in between. The CDR3 contains 12 residues. Germline V gives CDR1 SEHNR, CDR2 FQNEAQ (reference sequence). CDR3 amino acids: CASSRSSVEQYF. The CDR3 DNA is TGTGCCAGCAGCCGCTCGTCCGTCGAGCAGTACTTC.

The rearrangement joins TRBV20-1 to TRBJ2-1; D possibly corresponds to TRBD1 (6 bases). The germline V and J ends were trimmed by 5 bases and 5 bases, with 13 bases remaining between them. From germline, CDR1 is DFQATT and CDR2 SNEGSKA (reference sequence). The CDR3 is 13 residues long. The CDR3, as DNA: TGCAGTGCTCCAAGACAGGTGGACAATGAGCAGTTCTTC. This sequence encodes CSAPRQVDNEQFF.

This clonotype has only one observation. The chain employs TRBV5-6 and TRBJ2-7; 7 bases align to TRBD1. V was clipped by 3 bases and J by 6 bases; unmatched bases: 9. Germline CDR1 and CDR2: SGHDT and YYEEEE. The CDR3 extends over 14 amino acids. The chain's CDR3 is CASSYRDRGPEQYF. In DNA, the CDR3 is TGTGCCAGCAGCTACCGGGACAGAGGGCCCGAGCAGTACTTC. Drawing the rest from reference TRBV5-6 and TRBJ2-7, the complete variable domain is DAGVTQSPTHLIKTRGQQVTLRCSPKSGHDTVSWYQQALGQGPQFIFQYYEEEERQRGNFPDRFSGHQFPNYSSELNVNALLLGDSALYLCASSYRDRGPEQYFGPGTRLTVT.

This rearrangement joins TRBV12-5 to TRBJ2-1, with TRBD2 identical over 7 bases. This CDR3 has 15 amino acids. V shed 1 base and J 10 bases; nucleotides not matched to a gene: 10. Germline V gene lookup returns CDR1 LGHNT and CDR2 FRNRAP. In nucleotides, the CDR3 is TGTGCTAGTGGTTTGGACGGCGCGGGGGTGAAGGAGCAGTTCTTC. Protein: CASGLDGAGVKEQFF.

The chain carries TRBV4-1 and TRBJ2-7; D is possibly TRBD2 (6 bases). V lost 1 base and J lost 3, with 13 bases in between. The CDR3 totals 15 residues. The germline CDR1 and CDR2 sequences are MGHRA and YSYEKL. The CDR3 DNA reads as TGCGCCAGCAGCCAAGGGGACTCGGATGGCTACGAGCAGTACTTC. Its protein product is CASSQGDSDGYEQYF.

V usage is TRBV7-2 and J usage is TRBJ2-5; 9 bases line up with TRBD1. V shed 5 bases, J shed 4 bases, and the junction held 5 bases outside the gene matches. From germline, CDR1 is SGHTA and CDR2 FQGNSA. The CDR3 spans 14 residues. CDR3 DNA: TGTGCCAGCAGCAAGGACAGGGGAGCAGAGACCCAGTACTTC. Translated, it gives CASSKDRGAETQYF.

This rearrangement joins TRBV5-6 to TRBJ2-7; D remains unclear. CDR1 SGHDT and CDR2 YYEEEE come from the germline V gene. V lost 1 base and J 3 bases, leaving 11 bases between the germline ends. The CDR3 has 14 residues. The CDR3 protein is CASSLTGNRYEQYF. DNA of the CDR3: TGTGCCAGCAGCTTGACTGGAAATCGCTACGAGCAGTACTTC.

This chain connects TRBV11-2 to TRBJ2-3; D possibly corresponds to TRBD2 (6 bases). The germline V and J ends were trimmed by 6 bases and 5 bases, with 15 bases remaining between them. The CDR3 has 14 amino acids. Germline loops: CDR1 SGHAT, CDR2 FQNNGV. The CDR3 protein is CASRDRDSGDTQYF. CDR3 coding DNA: TGTGCCAGCAGGGATAGGGACTCGGGAGATACGCAGTATTTT.

The V call is TRBV7-9, the J call TRBJ1-5, with D possibly matching TRBD1 (5 bases). Germline V gene sequence: CDR1 SEHNR, CDR2 FQNEAQ (reference sequence). V was shortened by 4 bases and J by 11 bases, with 18 bases between the two germline ends. CDR3 length: 14 amino acids. Written as DNA, the CDR3 is TGTGCCAGCAGCTCGACCACAGGCCCCGGGGCCCAGCATTTT. It is translated as CASSSTTGPGAQHF.

The chain combines TRBV6-6 with TRBJ2-7, with 9 bases that match TRBD1. This CDR3 spans 16 amino acids. With 0 bases clipped from V and 7 bases from J, the junction kept 10 bases outside the gene matches. The germline gives CDR1 MNHNY, CDR2 SVGAGI (reference sequence). DNA for the CDR3: TGTGCCAGCAGTTACTCCTTACGGGACAGGGATAGGGAGCAGTACTTC. This translates into CASSYSLRDRDREQYF.

The chain combines TRBV12-5 with TRBJ2-4; D is unclear. Trimming left V 1 base short and J 2 bases short, with 12 bases between. Germline V gene data show CDR1 as LGHNT and CDR2 as FRNRAP. The CDR3 has 16 amino acids. DNA of the CDR3: TGTGCTAGTGGTTTGGACGCTGGGGTCACCAAAAACATTCAGTACTTC. The encoded protein is CASGLDAGVTKNIQYF. Supplemented by reference TRBV12-5 and TRBJ2-4, the full variable domain reads DARVTQTPRHKVTEMGQEVTMRCQPILGHNTVFWYRQTMMQGLELLAYFRNRAPLDDSGMPKDRFSAEMPDATLATLKIQPSEPRDSAVYFCASGLDAGVTKNIQYFGAGTRLSVL.

J is TRBJ2-3 and V is TRBV5-6, with 7 bases lining up with TRBD2. The CDR3 is made up of 16 amino acids. Germline lookup yields CDR1 SGHDT and CDR2 YYEEEE. After removal of 0 bases from V and 5 bases from J, the junction contained 9 bases not matched to a gene. The CDR3, as DNA: TGTGCCAGCAGCTTGGGAAGAGGGAGGGATGGAGATACGCAGTATTTT. This gives the protein CASSLGRGRDGDTQYF.

This chain uses TRBV9 with TRBJ1-1; weak D call: TRBD1 (5 bases). V gave up 3 bases and J gave up 2 bases, with 14 bases separating them. Germline CDR1 SGDLS, CDR2 YYNGEE. The CDR3 runs 15 residues. The CDR3 region has the DNA TGTGCCAGCAGCGCCCTCAGGGCGGATAACACTGAAGCTTTCTTT. It translates to CASSALRADNTEAFF.

The chain combines TRBV20-1 with TRBJ2-3; 11 bases agree with TRBD2. The CDR3 covers 17 residues. After removal of 6 bases from V and 2 bases from J, the junction contained 13 bases not matched to a gene. Germline V gene lookup returns CDR1 DFQATT and CDR2 SNEGSKA (reference sequence). The CDR3 DNA follows: TGCAGTGCCTCGTCTAGCGGGGGGCAACCATACACAGATACGCAGTATTTT. It encodes CSASSSGGQPYTDTQYF.

This chain joins TRBV24-1 and TRBJ2-1, with 10 bases identical to TRBD2. The germline V gene encodes CDR1 KGHDR and CDR2 SFDVKD. With V trimmed by 5 bases and J by 5 bases, 8 bases remained unmatched. The CDR3 runs 16 residues. This chain's CDR3 is CATSAVSGGRDNEQFF. The CDR3 bases are TGTGCCACCAGTGCCGTTAGCGGGGGGAGAGACAATGAGCAGTTCTTC.